A selection of T cell receptor beta chains follows, all from one sample in a study of blood T cell repertoires in COVID-19. Here immunoSEQ multiplex PCR was the method, and the copy in TCRdb shows in-frame clones only, minus some. This sample has fewer than 150,000 clones, with approximately 84% found just once. What was sequenced was peripheral blood. These receptors were obtained from a human donor in a cohort sampled during active COVID-19. Both conserved end residues are part of each CDR3. Each record gives: V gene, J gene, D gene, CDR3 DNA, CDR3 protein. A D gene is named only where the DNA matches it firmly.

>TRBV7-9|TRBJ1-4|-
TGTGCCAGCAGCTCCCCCGGCCGGGTTGGAAAACTGTTTTTT
CASSSPGRVGKLFF
>TRBV20-1|TRBJ1-1|-
TGCAGTGCTAGTAGGGGAACTGAAGCTTTCTTT
CSASRGTEAFF
>TRBV6-5|TRBJ1-5|TRBD1
TGTGCCAGCAGGCCCCGACAGGGAGGCAATCAGCCCCAGCATTTT
CASRPRQGGNQPQHF
>TRBV19|TRBJ1-5|-
TGTGCCAGTAGTTCGGACAGCCTCTATAGCAATCAGCCCCAGCATTTT
CASSSDSLYSNQPQHF
>TRBV4-1|TRBJ1-5|TRBD1
TGCGCCAGCAGCCAACAATTCCCGGGACAGGGCAATCAGCCCCAGCATTTT
CASSQQFPGQGNQPQHF
>TRBV5-1|TRBJ1-1|TRBD1
TGCGCCAGCAGCTTGGTCGACAGGGCGAACACTGAAGCTTTCTTT
CASSLVDRANTEAFF
>TRBV9|TRBJ1-1|-
TGTGCCAGCAGCGTAGACCCGGGGAGGAACACTGAAGCTTTCTTT
CASSVDPGRNTEAFF
>TRBV6-5|TRBJ1-4|-
TGTGCCAGCAGGTACCGGGGTCGTGGGCAGGAAAAACTGTTTTTT
CASRYRGRGQEKLFF
>TRBV7-8|TRBJ2-2|TRBD1
TGTGCCAGCAGCGCCGGACAGGGGGTCTGGACCGGGGAGCTGTTTTTT
CASSAGQGVWTGELFF
>TRBV3-1/TRBV3-2|TRBJ2-3|TRBD2
TGTGCCAGCAGTTCCACTAGCGGGGGGACAGATACGCAGTATTTT
CASSSTSGGTDTQYF
>TRBV4-2|TRBJ2-7|TRBD2
TGTGCCAGCAGCCAAGTCGGGGTGGGAGGGATGGAGCAGTACTTC
CASSQVGVGGMEQYF
>TRBV2|TRBJ2-7|TRBD2
TGTGCCAGCAGTGATAGTCTAGCGGGGGAGCAGTACTTC
CASSDSLAGEQYF
>TRBV5-6|TRBJ2-2|-
TGTGCCAGCAGCTTGGAGGTGGGGCTCGGCACCGGGGAGCTGTTTTTT
CASSLEVGLGTGELFF
>TRBV27|TRBJ1-1|TRBD1
TGTGCCAGCAGCCCCATTCCCCGACAGGGCTGGATGGGGGCTTTCTTT
CASSPIPRQGWMGAFF